This T cell receptor beta chain derives from a study of post-analysis software for immune sequencing data. The TCR beta cDNA libraries contained unique molecular identifiers. Each CDR3 protein gets one entry after TCRdb re-called the PCR reads with MiXCR. The top ten clones hold roughly 4.4% of a sample with 740,000 or so distinct CDR3 sequences, under 70% of them seen once. The source is a girl aged 5-17 years with multiple sclerosis. Sequencing input: blood.

CDR3 coding DNA: TGTGCCAGCAGTTCAGTGGACAGCTACGAGCAGTACTTC. Encoded protein: CASSSVDSYEQYF. V and J are TRBV6-5 and TRBJ2-7; possible D gene TRBD1, 6 bases. V lost 4 bases and J 3 bases, leaving 10 bases between the germline ends. Germline CDR1 is MNHEY and CDR2 is SVGAGI. The CDR3 consists of 13 residues.